One sample yielded the 4 T cell receptor beta chains listed below, sequenced in a study of cytomegalovirus exposure and HLA in healthy donors. Using immunoSEQ multiplex PCR, the repertoire was profiled, and TCRdb retains in-frame clones only, with some absent. The sample records 300,000 to 400,000 clones, about nine tenths being singletons. Material: PBMCs. These receptors were collected from a woman aged 18-29 years in good health and CMV-seronegative.

This clone came up a few times. Within the sample, other DNA sequences also encode this same CDR3. The gene calls are TRBV7-9 and TRBJ2-7, with D uncertain. Germline V gene sequence: CDR1 SEHNR, CDR2 FQNEAQ (reference sequence). Deletions cut 1 base from V and 2 bases from J, with 3 bases between. CDR3 size: 12 residues. CDR3 residues: CASSLGAYEQYF. Here the CDR3 DNA reads TGTGCCAGCAGCTTAGGAGCCTACGAGCAGTACTTC.

The chain couples TRBV30 to TRBJ1-6, with 8 bases identical to TRBD1. After removal of 2 bases from V and 7 bases from J, the junction contained 7 bases not matched to a gene. CDR1 is GTSNPN and CDR2 is SVGIG in the germline V gene (reference sequence). This CDR3 contains 15 residues. Here the CDR3 reads CAWSFPGTGNSPLHF. The CDR3 nucleotides are TGTGCCTGGAGTTTCCCCGGGACAGGAAATTCACCCCTCCACTTT.

The chain links TRBV29-1 to TRBJ1-6; no reliable D call. The CDR3 totals 13 residues. The V and J ends lost 6 bases and 2 bases respectively, with 8 bases between them. Germline CDR1 and CDR2: SQVTM and ANQGSEA. The CDR3 protein is CSVKETYNSPLHF. The CDR3 nucleotides read TGCAGCGTGAAGGAGACCTATAATTCACCCCTCCACTTT.

This clone was counted once. The rearrangement uses TRBV16 and TRBJ1-2; D may be TRBD1 (6 bases). The CDR3 covers 15 residues. Trimming shortened V by 4 bases and J by 1 base, and 13 bases separated the two germline ends. The germline gives CDR1 KGHSY, CDR2 FQNENV. The CDR3 protein is CASSPLAGVNYGYTF. The CDR3 region has the DNA TGTGCCAGCAGCCCCTTGGCAGGGGTTAACTATGGCTACACCTTC.